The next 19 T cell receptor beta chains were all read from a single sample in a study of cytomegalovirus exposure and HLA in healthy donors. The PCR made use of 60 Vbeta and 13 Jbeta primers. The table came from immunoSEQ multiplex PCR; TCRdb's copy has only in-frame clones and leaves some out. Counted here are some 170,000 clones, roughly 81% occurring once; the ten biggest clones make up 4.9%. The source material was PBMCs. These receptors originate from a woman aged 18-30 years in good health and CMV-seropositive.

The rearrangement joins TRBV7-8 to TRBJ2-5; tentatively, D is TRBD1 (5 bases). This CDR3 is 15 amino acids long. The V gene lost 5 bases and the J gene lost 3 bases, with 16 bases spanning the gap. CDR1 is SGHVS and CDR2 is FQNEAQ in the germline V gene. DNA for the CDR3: TGTGCCAGCAGCCCTCCGACAGCCGAGAAAGAGACCCAGTACTTC. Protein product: CASSPPTAEKETQYF.

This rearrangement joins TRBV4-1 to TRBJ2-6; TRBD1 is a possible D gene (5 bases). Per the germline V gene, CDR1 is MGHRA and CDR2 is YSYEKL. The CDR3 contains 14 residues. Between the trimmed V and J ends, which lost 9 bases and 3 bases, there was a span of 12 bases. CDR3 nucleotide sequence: TGCGCCAGTGGGGCTGGGTATGGGGCCAACGTCCTGACTTTC. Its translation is CASGAGYGANVLTF.

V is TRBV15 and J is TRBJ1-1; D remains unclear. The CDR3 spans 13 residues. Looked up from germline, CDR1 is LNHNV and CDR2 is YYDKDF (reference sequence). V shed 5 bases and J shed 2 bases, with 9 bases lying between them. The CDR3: CATSLEGNTEAFF. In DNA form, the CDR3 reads TGTGCCACCAGCTTGGAGGGCAACACTGAAGCTTTCTTT.

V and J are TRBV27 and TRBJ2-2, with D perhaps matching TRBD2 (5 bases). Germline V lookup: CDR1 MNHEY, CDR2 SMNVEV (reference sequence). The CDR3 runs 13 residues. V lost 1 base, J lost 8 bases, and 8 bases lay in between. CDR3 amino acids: CASSLWTQGELFF. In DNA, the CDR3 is TGTGCCAGCAGTTTATGGACTCAGGGGGAGCTGTTTTTT.

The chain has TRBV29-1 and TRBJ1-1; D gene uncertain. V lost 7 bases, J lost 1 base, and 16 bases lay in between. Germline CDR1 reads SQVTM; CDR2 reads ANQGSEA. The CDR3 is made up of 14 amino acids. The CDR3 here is CSAHRETENTEAFF. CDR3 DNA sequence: TGCAGCGCACATCGGGAAACAGAGAACACTGAAGCTTTCTTT.

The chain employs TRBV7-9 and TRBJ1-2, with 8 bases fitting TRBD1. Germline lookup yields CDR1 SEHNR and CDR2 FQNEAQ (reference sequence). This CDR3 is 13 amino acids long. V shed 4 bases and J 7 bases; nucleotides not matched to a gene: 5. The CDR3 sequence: CASSSTGDSGYTF. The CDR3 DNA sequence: TGTGCCAGCAGCTCGACAGGGGATAGTGGCTACACCTTC.

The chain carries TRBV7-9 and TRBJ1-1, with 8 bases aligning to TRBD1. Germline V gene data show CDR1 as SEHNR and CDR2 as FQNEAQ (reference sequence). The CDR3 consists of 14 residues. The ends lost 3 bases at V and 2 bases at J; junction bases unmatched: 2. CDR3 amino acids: CASSFGTGNTEAFF. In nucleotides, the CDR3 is TGTGCCAGCAGCTTCGGGACAGGTAACACTGAAGCTTTCTTT.

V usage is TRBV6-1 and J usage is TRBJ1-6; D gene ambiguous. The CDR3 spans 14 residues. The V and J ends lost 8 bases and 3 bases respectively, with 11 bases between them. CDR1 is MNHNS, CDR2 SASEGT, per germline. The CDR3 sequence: CASFGGFYNSPLHF. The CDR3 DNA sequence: TGTGCCAGCTTTGGAGGCTTCTATAATTCACCCCTCCACTTT.

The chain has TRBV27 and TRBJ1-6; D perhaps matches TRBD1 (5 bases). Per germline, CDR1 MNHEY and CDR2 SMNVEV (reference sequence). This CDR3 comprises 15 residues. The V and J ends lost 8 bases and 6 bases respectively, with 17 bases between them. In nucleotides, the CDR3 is TGTGCCAGCCAAAACTGGGCAGGGTTTAATTCACCCCTCCACTTT. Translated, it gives CASQNWAGFNSPLHF.

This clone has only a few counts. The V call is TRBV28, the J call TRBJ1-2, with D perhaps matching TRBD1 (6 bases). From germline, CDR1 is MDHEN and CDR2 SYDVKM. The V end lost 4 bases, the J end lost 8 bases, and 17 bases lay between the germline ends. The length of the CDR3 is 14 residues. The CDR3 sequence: CASSSARGAGGYTF. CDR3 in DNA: TGTGCCAGCAGTTCCGCCCGGGGGGCCGGCGGCTACACCTTC.

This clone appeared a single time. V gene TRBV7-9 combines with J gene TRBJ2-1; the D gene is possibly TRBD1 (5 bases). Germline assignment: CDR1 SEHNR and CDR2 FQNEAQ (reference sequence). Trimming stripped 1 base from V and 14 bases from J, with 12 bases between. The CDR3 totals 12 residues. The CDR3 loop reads CASSLDQDMEFF. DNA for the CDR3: TGTGCCAGCAGCTTAGACCAGGACATGGAGTTCTTC.

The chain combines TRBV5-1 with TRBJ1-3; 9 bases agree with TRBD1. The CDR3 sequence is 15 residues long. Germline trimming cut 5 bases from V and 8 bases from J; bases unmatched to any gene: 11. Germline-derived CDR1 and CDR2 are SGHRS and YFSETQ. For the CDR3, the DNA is TGCGCCAGCAGGCGAGGAACAGGGGGCGGTGACACCATATATTTT. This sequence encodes CASRRGTGGGDTIYF.

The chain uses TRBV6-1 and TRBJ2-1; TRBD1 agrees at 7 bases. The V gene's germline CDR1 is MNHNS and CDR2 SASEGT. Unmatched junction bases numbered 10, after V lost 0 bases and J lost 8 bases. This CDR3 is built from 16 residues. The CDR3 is CASSEATGSLVDEQFF. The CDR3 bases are TGTGCCAGCAGTGAAGCGACAGGGTCGTTAGTCGATGAGCAGTTCTTC.

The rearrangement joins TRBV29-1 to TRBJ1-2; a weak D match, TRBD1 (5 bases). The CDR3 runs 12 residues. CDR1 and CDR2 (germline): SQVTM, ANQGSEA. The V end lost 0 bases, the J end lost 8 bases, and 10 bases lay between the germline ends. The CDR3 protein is CSVEDTGPGYTF. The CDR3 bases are TGCAGCGTTGAAGATACAGGTCCCGGCTACACCTTC.

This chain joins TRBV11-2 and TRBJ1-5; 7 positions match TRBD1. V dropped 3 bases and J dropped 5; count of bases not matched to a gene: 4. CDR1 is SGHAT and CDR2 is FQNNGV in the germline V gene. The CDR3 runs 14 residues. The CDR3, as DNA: TGTGCCAGCAGCTTCACAGGGGTTGATCAGCCCCAGCATTTT. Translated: CASSFTGVDQPQHF.

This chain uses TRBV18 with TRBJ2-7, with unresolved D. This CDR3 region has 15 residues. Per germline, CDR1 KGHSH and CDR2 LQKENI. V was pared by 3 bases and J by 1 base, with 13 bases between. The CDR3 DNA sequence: TGTGCCAGCTCACCGGATTGGAGCTCTTCCTACGAGCAGTACTTC. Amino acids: CASSPDWSSSYEQYF.

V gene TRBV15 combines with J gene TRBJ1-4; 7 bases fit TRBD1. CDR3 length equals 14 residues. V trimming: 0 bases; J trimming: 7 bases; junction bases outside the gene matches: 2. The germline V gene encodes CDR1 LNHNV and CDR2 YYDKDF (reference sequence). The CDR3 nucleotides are TGTGCCACCAGCAGAGACAGGGGGTCTGAAAAACTGTTTTTT. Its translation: CATSRDRGSEKLFF.

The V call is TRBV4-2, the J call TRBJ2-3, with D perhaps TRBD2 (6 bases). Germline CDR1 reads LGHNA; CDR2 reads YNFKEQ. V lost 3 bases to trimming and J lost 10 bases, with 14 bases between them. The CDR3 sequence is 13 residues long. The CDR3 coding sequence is TGTGCCAGCAGCCATGGCCCGGGGGAGGCGCAGTATTTT. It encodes CASSHGPGEAQYF.

CDR3 DNA sequence: TGTGCCAGCAGTACCTGGAGGGGAGGTAATGAAAAACTGTTTTTT. Translation gives CASSTWRGGNEKLFF. The rearrangement uses TRBV6-5 and TRBJ1-4; tentatively, D is TRBD1 (5 bases). Trimming took off 5 bases at V and 4 bases at J, with 14 bases between the two ends. The CDR3 spans 15 residues. The germline gives CDR1 MNHEY, CDR2 SVGAGI.